This is a list of T cell receptor beta chains from one sample in a study of vaccination and CD4 T cells after COVID-19. No antigen has been assigned to these receptors. TCRdb re-called the PCR reads through MiXCR, storing one row per CDR3 protein. The repertoire holds some 8,000 distinct CDR3 sequences, with under 35% as singletons. Sequences were obtained from CD4+ T cells from blood, cultured in vitro. These receptor sequences come from a human donor in good health. The CDR3 runs from the conserved cysteine through the conserved F or W. Each record gives: J gene, clone size, V gene, D gene, CDR3 protein, CDR3 DNA. A D gene is named only where the DNA matches it firmly. Only some rows state a clone size, as once, few, many or a class for expanded clones.

>TRBJ2-1|.|TRBV27|TRBD2
CASSPHLTSGRNSYNEQFF
TGTGCCAGCAGTCCACATCTCACTAGCGGGAGGAACTCCTACAATGAGCAGTTCTTC
>TRBJ2-2|few|TRBV6-5|TRBD1
CASSSWDRVHTGELFF
TGTGCCAGCAGTTCTTGGGACAGGGTACACACCGGGGAGCTGTTTTTT
>TRBJ2-7|.|TRBV20-1|.
CSASSQYEQYF
TGCAGTGCTAGTTCACAGTACGAGCAGTACTTC
>TRBJ2-5|.|TRBV2|TRBD1
CASSPRTGGETQYF
TGTGCCAGCAGTCCCCGGACAGGGGGGGAGACCCAGTACTTC
>TRBJ1-5|few|TRBV28|TRBD1
CASSPGTGKYSNQPQHF
TGTGCCAGCAGTCCCGGGACAGGGAAATATAGCAATCAGCCCCAGCATTTT
>TRBJ2-3|few|TRBV20-1|TRBD2
CSAMGLVPDTQYF
TGCAGTGCTATGGGACTAGTTCCAGATACGCAGTATTTT
>TRBJ2-3|few|TRBV21-1|.
CARDPVRDTQYF
TGTGCCAGAGACCCGGTAAGAGATACGCAGTATTTT
>TRBJ1-2|.|TRBV7-8|.
CASSLWMGSGYTF
TGTGCCAGCAGCTTATGGATGGGGAGTGGCTACACCTTC
>TRBJ2-7|.|TRBV10-3|TRBD1
CATETGSYEQYF
TGTGCCACCGAGACAGGGTCCTACGAGCAGTACTTC
>TRBJ2-5|.|TRBV11-3|.
CASSPGGLNQETQYF
TGTGCCAGCAGCCCCGGCGGCCTCAACCAAGAGACCCAGTACTTC
>TRBJ1-5|medium-sized|TRBV15|TRBD1
CATSRRTGDLGPQHF
TGTGCCACCAGCAGACGCACAGGGGACTTGGGGCCCCAGCATTTT
>TRBJ1-2|.|TRBV7-2|.
CASSLYITTEGYTF
TGTGCCAGCAGCTTATACATCACAACGGAAGGCTACACCTTC
>TRBJ2-5|medium-sized|TRBV6-2/TRBV6-3|.
CASSYSETQYF
TGTGCCAGCAGTTACTCGGAGACCCAGTACTTC
>TRBJ1-6|few|TRBV25-1|.
CASRLTGENSPLHF
TGTGCCAGCAGGCTAACCGGGGAGAATTCACCCCTCCACTTT
>TRBJ2-3|.|TRBV5-1|TRBD1
CASRETGHADTQYF
TGCGCCAGCAGGGAGACAGGGCACGCAGATACGCAGTATTTT
>TRBJ2-7|few|TRBV28|TRBD2
CASRTGGATYEQYF
TGTGCCAGCAGAACGGGAGGGGCGACCTACGAGCAGTACTTC
>TRBJ1-5|few|TRBV27|.
CASSLVGIYQPQHF
TGTGCCAGCAGTTTGGTAGGAATATATCAGCCCCAGCATTTT
>TRBJ2-7|few|TRBV7-2|TRBD2
CASSLTPGRLAGGPSEQYF
TGTGCCAGCAGCTTAACCCCAGGTCGACTAGCGGGAGGGCCCAGCGAGCAGTACTTC
>TRBJ2-7|few|TRBV18|.
CASSPQSQYEQYF
TGTGCCAGCTCACCCCAAAGCCAATACGAGCAGTACTTC
>TRBJ1-4|.|TRBV15|TRBD1
CATSRGTGDEKLFF
TGTGCCACCAGCCGCGGGACAGGGGACGAAAAACTGTTTTTT
>TRBJ2-7|.|TRBV14|.
CASSQDLRTRGQYF
TGTGCCAGCAGCCAAGATCTCAGGACCCGTGGGCAGTACTTC
>TRBJ2-7|.|TRBV20-1|TRBD2
CSARVASGVYEQYF
TGCAGTGCTAGAGTGGCTAGCGGGGTTTACGAGCAGTACTTC
>TRBJ1-5|.|TRBV6-1|.
CASSSFGSQVGNQPQHF
TGTGCCAGCAGTAGCTTCGGGAGTCAAGTCGGCAATCAGCCCCAGCATTTT
>TRBJ1-1|.|TRBV4-3|.
CASSQDGQLVEAFF
TGCGCCAGCAGCCAAGATGGCCAGTTGGTTGAAGCTTTCTTT
>TRBJ2-3|.|TRBV5-1|.
CASSLTGVDTQYF
TGCGCCAGCAGCTTGACAGGAGTCGATACGCAGTATTTT
>TRBJ1-1|.|TRBV7-9|TRBD1
CASSPGQGAYTEAFF
TGTGCCAGCAGCCCTGGACAGGGGGCATACACTGAAGCTTTCTTT
>TRBJ2-3|.|TRBV7-6|TRBD2
CASSLKGTSGRVDTQYF
TGTGCCAGCAGCCTAAAGGGGACTAGCGGGAGGGTAGATACGCAGTATTTT
>TRBJ2-1|.|TRBV20-1|TRBD2
CSALSRGGTSGHNEQFF
TGCAGTGCTCTAAGTAGGGGTGGGACTAGCGGACACAATGAGCAGTTCTTC
>TRBJ2-1|.|TRBV15|.
CATSRDGNLGANEQFF
TGTGCCACCAGCAGAGATGGTAACTTGGGGGCCAATGAGCAGTTCTTC
>TRBJ2-7|.|TRBV25-1|.
CASSESAGRSSYEQYF
TGTGCCAGCAGTGAATCGGCAGGTCGAAGCTCCTACGAGCAGTACTTC
>TRBJ1-1|.|TRBV28|TRBD1
CASSLRRDSGGSMTEAFF
TGTGCCAGCAGTCTCAGGCGGGACAGCGGAGGGTCCATGACTGAAGCTTTCTTT
>TRBJ2-1|.|TRBV7-3|TRBD2
CASRRPGLAGGHNEQFF
TGTGCCAGCAGGCGACCGGGACTAGCGGGAGGTCACAATGAGCAGTTCTTC
>TRBJ1-2|few|TRBV28|.
CASSLSPRGLDYGYTF
TGTGCCAGCAGTTTATCACCGCGGGGGCTGGACTATGGCTACACCTTC
>TRBJ1-5|.|TRBV7-9|TRBD1
CASSLAQGGAGGHQPQHF
TGTGCCAGCAGCTTAGCCCAAGGGGGGGCAGGGGGCCATCAGCCCCAGCATTTT
>TRBJ2-7|.|TRBV6-1|TRBD2
CASNRLAGKYEQYF
TGTGCCAGCAACAGACTAGCGGGAAAATACGAGCAGTACTTC
>TRBJ2-1|few|TRBV7-2|TRBD1
CASSRDRSTGEQFF
TGTGCCAGCAGCAGGGACAGGTCTACAGGTGAGCAGTTCTTC
>TRBJ2-3|.|TRBV7-9|.
CASSILGRETQYF
TGTGCCAGCAGCATACTCGGGAGAGAGACGCAGTATTTT
>TRBJ2-7|.|TRBV19|TRBD1
CASSTRDRVGVQYF
TGTGCCAGTAGTACCCGGGACAGGGTTGGAGTGCAGTACTTC
>TRBJ2-2|.|TRBV6-2/TRBV6-3|TRBD2
CASSLAGGLKPRELFF
TGTGCCAGCAGTTTAGCGGGAGGACTTAAACCCCGGGAGCTGTTTTTT
>TRBJ2-3|medium-sized|TRBV7-8|TRBD2
CASSLVAGEADTQYF
TGTGCCAGCAGCTTAGTAGCGGGAGAGGCAGATACGCAGTATTTT
>TRBJ2-2|few|TRBV11-3|TRBD2
CASSLTAGGPNGELFF
TGTGCCAGCAGCTTGACGGCGGGAGGGCCAAACGGGGAGCTGTTTTTT
>TRBJ1-2|few|TRBV2|TRBD1
CASLRQGSYYGYTF
TGTGCCAGCCTCCGACAGGGTAGTTATTATGGCTACACCTTC
>TRBJ2-1|.|TRBV2|.
CASRADYNEQFF
TGTGCCAGCAGGGCCGACTACAATGAGCAGTTCTTC
>TRBJ2-7|few|TRBV10-3|TRBD2
CAISHPGGYEQYF
TGTGCCATCAGTCACCCGGGGGGCTACGAGCAGTACTTC
>TRBJ2-2|.|TRBV6-1|.
CASRFGQGTGELFF
TGTGCCAGCAGATTCGGGCAGGGCACCGGGGAGCTGTTTTTT
>TRBJ1-5|.|TRBV19|.
CASSGGHYSNQPQHF
TGTGCCAGTAGCGGAGGGCATTATAGCAATCAGCCCCAGCATTTT
>TRBJ2-5|.|TRBV28|TRBD1
CASSAPHRGRRETQYF
TGTGCCAGCAGTGCCCCACACAGGGGTAGGAGAGAGACCCAGTACTTC
>TRBJ2-1|large|TRBV10-3|TRBD2
CAISEALTSGHSYNEQFF
TGTGCCATCAGTGAGGCTCTGACTAGCGGGCACTCCTACAATGAGCAGTTCTTC
>TRBJ2-7|few|TRBV7-2|.
CASSPGVSSYEQYF
TGTGCCAGCAGCCCGGGAGTTAGCTCCTACGAGCAGTACTTC
>TRBJ2-7|.|TRBV9|TRBD1
CASSVTGTGDAYEQYF
TGTGCCAGCAGCGTGACCGGGACAGGGGATGCCTACGAGCAGTACTTC